This TCR beta chain emerged from a study of T-cell memory formation after mild COVID-19. For the study at large: TCR clusters mostly belonged to single donors.

This clonotype was recorded many times. The antigen is undetermined. Overall study findings and caveats: Contracting CD4+ clones were located mainly in CM and EM, and CD8+ clones in EMRA. A subset of responding clones appeared in pre-infection memory, suggesting cross-reactive memory joined. Day 37-peaking second-wave clones had unconfirmed SARS-CoV-2 specificity.

This CDR3 has 15 amino acids. V lost 6 bases to trimming and J lost 1 base, with 15 bases between them. In TCRdb, the 5' RACE reads were re-called with MiXCR into one record per CDR3 protein. The table lists 150,000 to 200,000 distinct CDR3 sequences, 11% of them singletons, with roughly 3.8% in the top ten. This TCR came from a man aged 18 to 29 who had mild COVID-19 (a few samples of this study predate the infection). Cell type and time point are not known. Sequenced material: PBMCs or a T cell subset sorted from them (not recorded which). V gene TRBV12-3 or TRBV12-4 combines with J gene TRBJ1-1; D ambiguous. CDR3 DNA sequence: TGTGCCAGCAGAGAGGACCGGGTGGGGAACACTGAAGCTTTCTTT. As protein: CASREDRVGNTEAFF.